The rows below give T cell receptor beta chains drawn from one sample of a study of cytotoxic CD8 clonotypes in ibrutinib-treated CLL. The data were produced by immunoSEQ multiplex PCR, yet TCRdb's version contains in-frame clones alone and is incomplete. The table shows approximately 130,000 clones, with about 85% occurring only once. The sequencing used PBMCs, collected after 24 months of ibrutinib treatment. The receptors shown here come from a human donor with chronic lymphocytic leukemia. CDR3s include the opening cysteine and the closing phenylalanine or tryptophan. D genes are given only for firm matches. Rows give clone size only sometimes, using once, few, many, or a class for an expanded clone.

CDR3nt: TGTGCCAGCAGCCCCCGGGACAGGGTCTCCTACGAGCAGTACTTC
CDR3aa: CASSPRDRVSYEQYF
j_gene: TRBJ2-7
d_gene: TRBD1
abundance: -
v_gene: TRBV9

CDR3nt: TGTGCCAGTAGCGAGGGGGGCTTCTATGGCTACACCTTC
CDR3aa: CASSEGGFYGYTF
j_gene: TRBJ1-2
d_gene: -
abundance: -
v_gene: TRBV19

CDR3nt: TGTGCCAGCAGTTTACCGGGACAGGGGCAATCCGGGGAGCTGTTTTTT
CDR3aa: CASSLPGQGQSGELFF
j_gene: TRBJ2-2
d_gene: TRBD1
abundance: few
v_gene: TRBV28

CDR3nt: TGTGCCAGCAGCGTGGCCGCGGGGGCGGGAGGCTACACCTTC
CDR3aa: CASSVAAGAGGYTF
j_gene: TRBJ1-2
d_gene: -
abundance: few
v_gene: TRBV5-4

CDR3nt: TGCAGCGTCCTAGCGGGCGGGGATACGCAGTATTTT
CDR3aa: CSVLAGGDTQYF
j_gene: TRBJ2-3
d_gene: TRBD2
abundance: -
v_gene: TRBV29-1

CDR3nt: TGTGCCAGCAGCCCGAGGACAGTCTATGGCTACACCTTC
CDR3aa: CASSPRTVYGYTF
j_gene: TRBJ1-2
d_gene: -
abundance: -
v_gene: TRBV14

CDR3nt: TGTGCCAGCAGCTTGGGGCGGGTCTCTGGGGCCAACGTCCTGACTTTC
CDR3aa: CASSLGRVSGANVLTF
j_gene: TRBJ2-6
d_gene: -
abundance: -
v_gene: TRBV5-6

CDR3nt: TGTGCCAGCAGTTCGACGGTTATGACCACCATATATTTT
CDR3aa: CASSSTVMTTIYF
j_gene: TRBJ1-3
d_gene: -
abundance: -
v_gene: TRBV6-6

CDR3nt: TGTGCCAGCAGTTACTCGACCAGGGGCAATCAGCCCCAGCATTTT
CDR3aa: CASSYSTRGNQPQHF
j_gene: TRBJ1-5
d_gene: -
abundance: few
v_gene: TRBV6-6

CDR3nt: TGTGCCAGCGGCTTCATGAACACTGAAGCTTTCTTT
CDR3aa: CASGFMNTEAFF
j_gene: TRBJ1-1
d_gene: -
abundance: few
v_gene: TRBV6-1

CDR3nt: TGTGCCAGCAGTGCGGGAGGACAGGGACCGAACACCGGGGAGCTGTTTTTT
CDR3aa: CASSAGGQGPNTGELFF
j_gene: TRBJ2-2
d_gene: -
abundance: -
v_gene: TRBV6-1

CDR3nt: TGTGCCAGCAGTAGGGATACTAATGAAAAACTGTTTTTT
CDR3aa: CASSRDTNEKLFF
j_gene: TRBJ1-4
d_gene: -
abundance: -
v_gene: TRBV7-2

CDR3nt: TGTGCCAGCACAAAAGACAGGGGTGGAAACTATGGCTACACCTTC
CDR3aa: CASTKDRGGNYGYTF
j_gene: TRBJ1-2
d_gene: TRBD1
abundance: once
v_gene: TRBV7-2

CDR3nt: TGTGCCAGCAGCTTGGATGGGACCTCGCCCTACGAGCAGTACTTC
CDR3aa: CASSLDGTSPYEQYF
j_gene: TRBJ2-7
d_gene: -
abundance: -
v_gene: TRBV5-4

CDR3nt: TGTGCCAGCAGTGATCAGGAGAACACTGAAGCTTTCTTT
CDR3aa: CASSDQENTEAFF
j_gene: TRBJ1-1
d_gene: -
abundance: -
v_gene: TRBV6-1

CDR3nt: TGTGCCAGCAGCTTAGCGGGCCCGGGCTCCTACGAGCAGTACTTC
CDR3aa: CASSLAGPGSYEQYF
j_gene: TRBJ2-7
d_gene: -
abundance: -
v_gene: TRBV7-9

CDR3nt: TGTGCCTGGAGTCCTCCACCCACCACTCGACAGGGGGAAGAGACCTACGAGCAGTACTTC
CDR3aa: CAWSPPPTTRQGEETYEQYF
j_gene: TRBJ2-7
d_gene: TRBD1
abundance: -
v_gene: TRBV30

CDR3nt: TGTGCCACCAGCAGTGGACAGCCGAACACTGAAGCTTTCTTT
CDR3aa: CATSSGQPNTEAFF
j_gene: TRBJ1-1
d_gene: -
abundance: -
v_gene: TRBV15

CDR3nt: TGTGCCAGCAGAGAACAGACTAGCGGGGGGGCAGATACGCAGTATTTT
CDR3aa: CASREQTSGGADTQYF
j_gene: TRBJ2-3
d_gene: TRBD2
abundance: -
v_gene: TRBV2

CDR3nt: TGTGCCAGCAGTGTAGCGGCCTGGGGACAGAATAATTCACCCCTCCACTTT
CDR3aa: CASSVAAWGQNNSPLHF
j_gene: TRBJ1-6
d_gene: TRBD1
abundance: -
v_gene: TRBV6-1

CDR3nt: TGTGCCAGCAGCTTTAAACAGGTAAAAGAAGCTTTCTTT
CDR3aa: CASSFKQVKEAFF
j_gene: TRBJ1-1
d_gene: -
abundance: -
v_gene: TRBV7-2

CDR3nt: TGTGCCAGCAGCTTCGGTCTCATGAACACTGAAGCTTTCTTT
CDR3aa: CASSFGLMNTEAFF
j_gene: TRBJ1-1
d_gene: -
abundance: -
v_gene: TRBV11-1

CDR3nt: TGCGCCAGCAGCCGATCCGGGACTACCAGATACGAGCAGTACTTC
CDR3aa: CASSRSGTTRYEQYF
j_gene: TRBJ2-7
d_gene: TRBD2
abundance: -
v_gene: TRBV4-1

CDR3nt: TGCAGCGTTGGCGACGGGACCTACGAGCAGTACTTC
CDR3aa: CSVGDGTYEQYF
j_gene: TRBJ2-7
d_gene: -
abundance: -
v_gene: TRBV29-1

CDR3nt: TGTGCCAGCAGTGCTAGGTCGAATTCACCCCTCCACTTT
CDR3aa: CASSARSNSPLHF
j_gene: TRBJ1-6
d_gene: -
abundance: -
v_gene: TRBV6-4

CDR3nt: TGTGCCAGCGGGTGGGGGGGCGCGAGGGCTAACTATGGCTACACCTTC
CDR3aa: CASGWGGARANYGYTF
j_gene: TRBJ1-2
d_gene: -
abundance: -
v_gene: TRBV6-8

CDR3nt: TGTGCCAGCGAGACCATGGAGCAGTTCTTC
CDR3aa: CASETMEQFF
j_gene: TRBJ2-1
d_gene: -
abundance: -
v_gene: TRBV2

CDR3nt: TGTGCCAGCAGCGTAGAAGGTAGCGGGGGGAACACCGGGGAGCTGTTTTTT
CDR3aa: CASSVEGSGGNTGELFF
j_gene: TRBJ2-2
d_gene: TRBD2
abundance: -
v_gene: TRBV9

CDR3nt: TGTGCCAGCTCACCATTGGCTCCAGGGGGACCGAACACTGAAGCTTTCTTT
CDR3aa: CASSPLAPGGPNTEAFF
j_gene: TRBJ1-1
d_gene: TRBD1
abundance: -
v_gene: TRBV18

CDR3nt: TGTGCCAGCAGCCGATGGGGTACAGGGGAGGACACTGAAGCTTTCTTT
CDR3aa: CASSRWGTGEDTEAFF
j_gene: TRBJ1-1
d_gene: TRBD1
abundance: once
v_gene: TRBV7-9

CDR3nt: TGCGCCAGCAGTGAGGATCCGGGTATCGGTGAGCAGTTCTTC
CDR3aa: CASSEDPGIGEQFF
j_gene: TRBJ2-1
d_gene: -
abundance: -
v_gene: TRBV10-1

CDR3nt: TGTGCCAGTATCGATAGGGGGGCAGCTAATCAGCCCCAGCATTTT
CDR3aa: CASIDRGAANQPQHF
j_gene: TRBJ1-5
d_gene: -
abundance: -
v_gene: TRBV19

CDR3nt: TGTGCCAGCAGTAACGAAGACAGGGCTAACACTGAAGCTTTCTTT
CDR3aa: CASSNEDRANTEAFF
j_gene: TRBJ1-1
d_gene: TRBD1
abundance: -
v_gene: TRBV28

CDR3nt: TGTGCCAGCAGACCGGGACAGGGGGCACCGAACACTGAAGCTTTCTTT
CDR3aa: CASRPGQGAPNTEAFF
j_gene: TRBJ1-1
d_gene: TRBD1
abundance: -
v_gene: TRBV27

CDR3nt: TGTGCCAGCAGCCTCTGGACAGGGGGCTTTCTTTCGGGTAATTCACCCCTCCACTTT
CDR3aa: CASSLWTGGFLSGNSPLHF
j_gene: TRBJ1-6
d_gene: TRBD1
abundance: -
v_gene: TRBV5-6

CDR3nt: TGTGCCAGCAGCGACGACGGGGGGTTTTTCTCTAGCACAGATACGCAGTATTTT
CDR3aa: CASSDDGGFFSSTDTQYF
j_gene: TRBJ2-3
d_gene: TRBD2
abundance: -
v_gene: TRBV9

CDR3nt: TGTGCCAGCAGTTTATGGGACAGGGGGGACGAGCAGTACTTC
CDR3aa: CASSLWDRGDEQYF
j_gene: TRBJ2-7
d_gene: TRBD1
abundance: -
v_gene: TRBV27

CDR3nt: TGTGCCAGTCGGCTCACCGGACAAAGCACAGATACGCAGTATTTT
CDR3aa: CASRLTGQSTDTQYF
j_gene: TRBJ2-3
d_gene: -
abundance: -
v_gene: TRBV19

CDR3nt: TGTGCCAGCAGTGTGCAAGCCTACGAGCAGTACTTC
CDR3aa: CASSVQAYEQYF
j_gene: TRBJ2-7
d_gene: -
abundance: -
v_gene: TRBV2

CDR3nt: TGTGCCAGCAGCTTAGCGCTAGTCACCGGGACAGGGGGTCTCTCTGGAAACACCATATATTTT
CDR3aa: CASSLALVTGTGGLSGNTIYF
j_gene: TRBJ1-3
d_gene: TRBD1
abundance: -
v_gene: TRBV7-8

CDR3nt: TGTGCCAGCAGTTTCGACCCCCCGGAAGCTTTCTTT
CDR3aa: CASSFDPPEAFF
j_gene: TRBJ1-1
d_gene: -
abundance: -
v_gene: TRBV2

CDR3nt: TGCGCCAGCAGCCCCTCCCGGACCCCTAGGGATTCACCCCTCCACTTT
CDR3aa: CASSPSRTPRDSPLHF
j_gene: TRBJ1-6
d_gene: -
abundance: -
v_gene: TRBV4-1

CDR3nt: TGTGCCAGTAGTATTGGGCCGCGTCATTCACCCCTCCACTTT
CDR3aa: CASSIGPRHSPLHF
j_gene: TRBJ1-6
d_gene: -
abundance: -
v_gene: TRBV19

CDR3nt: TGTGCCAGCAGCTTAGCCAGCCAGCCCCAGCATTTT
CDR3aa: CASSLASQPQHF
j_gene: TRBJ1-5
d_gene: -
abundance: -
v_gene: TRBV7-2

CDR3nt: TGTGCCAGCAGCTTGAGGGTCAACTATGGCTACACCTTC
CDR3aa: CASSLRVNYGYTF
j_gene: TRBJ1-2
d_gene: -
abundance: -
v_gene: TRBV5-5

CDR3nt: TGTGCCAGCAGACGGGACACAAACACCGGGGAGCTGTTTTTT
CDR3aa: CASRRDTNTGELFF
j_gene: TRBJ2-2
d_gene: -
abundance: -
v_gene: TRBV6-5

CDR3nt: TGTGCCAGCAGGGAGGACAGAGTCGGCAATCAGCCCCAGCATTTT
CDR3aa: CASREDRVGNQPQHF
j_gene: TRBJ1-5
d_gene: -
abundance: few
v_gene: TRBV2

CDR3nt: TGCGCCAGTCGGGTCTCGGGACTAGCGGGGCCCGGGGAGCTGTTTTTT
CDR3aa: CASRVSGLAGPGELFF
j_gene: TRBJ2-2
d_gene: TRBD2
abundance: -
v_gene: TRBV5-1

CDR3nt: TGTGCCAGCAGCGAGGCGGGACTAGCCGCGAATGAGCAGTTCTTC
CDR3aa: CASSEAGLAANEQFF
j_gene: TRBJ2-1
d_gene: TRBD2
abundance: -
v_gene: TRBV7-9

CDR3nt: TGTGCCAGCAGCTTAGGCCGGGGGCGAAGAAACACCGGGGAGCTGTTTTTT
CDR3aa: CASSLGRGRRNTGELFF
j_gene: TRBJ2-2
d_gene: -
abundance: -
v_gene: TRBV7-2

CDR3nt: TGTGCCAGCAGCCCGGGACTAGCGTACAATGAGCAGTTCTTC
CDR3aa: CASSPGLAYNEQFF
j_gene: TRBJ2-1
d_gene: TRBD2
abundance: -
v_gene: TRBV6-5

CDR3nt: TGTGCCAGCAGCTTAGAAGTCACAGGCGGCGGGGGCTACACCTTC
CDR3aa: CASSLEVTGGGGYTF
j_gene: TRBJ1-2
d_gene: -
abundance: -
v_gene: TRBV7-9

CDR3nt: TGTGCCAGCAGCTCCCTGGGGGCAGGCTCCTATAATTCACCCCTCCACTTT
CDR3aa: CASSSLGAGSYNSPLHF
j_gene: TRBJ1-6
d_gene: -
abundance: -
v_gene: TRBV7-8

CDR3nt: TGCAGCGTTGCAGCGGGGGGCACCGGTGAGCAGTTCTTC
CDR3aa: CSVAAGGTGEQFF
j_gene: TRBJ2-1
d_gene: TRBD2
abundance: -
v_gene: TRBV29-1